This T cell receptor (beta chain) was captured by sequencing in a study of vaccination effects on CD4 cells after COVID-19. Clones were sequenced by immunoSEQ multiplex PCR, and TCRdb holds only the in-frame ones, with some missing. In the table there are around 40,000 clones, about two thirds of which are singletons. Notes on this clone: Its antigen is undetermined.

It was after more than nine days of culture that CD4+ T cells were isolated. CDR3 length: 17 residues. Germline V lookup: CDR1 SNHLY, CDR2 FYNNEI. Trimming removed 6 bases from V and 0 bases from J; junction bases left unmatched: 6. This material consisted of CD4+ T cells from PBMCs cultured without peptide, taken before COVID-19 vaccination. V gene TRBV2 combines with J gene TRBJ2-6, with 9 bases aligning to TRBD1. The source is a human donor who received a COVID-19 vaccine. CDR3 amino acids: CASRRDRAISGANVLTF. CDR3 nucleotide sequence: TGTGCCAGCAGACGGGACAGGGCGATCTCTGGGGCCAACGTCCTGACTTTC.